There are many counts of the clone carrying this T cell receptor beta chain. What it recognizes is unknown. As to time point: persistent/refractory GD, antithyroid drugs over 5 years with positive TRAb. The authors made the TCR library using RNA they extracted from PBMCs. Patients came through an endocrinology department, and that department was in Xi'an, China. The entry originates in a study of regulatory T cells in long-lasting Graves disease. Study results and caveats: Persistent cases favored TRBV28, TRBJ1-2 and TRBJ2-5. Only peripheral blood was studied, not thyroid tissue.

Arm-PCR with iRepertoire HTBI primers amplified the CDR3 regions for these TCR beta libraries. How the authors handled the data: Analysis of the samples identified more than 60 TRBV and 13 to 15 TRBJ segments. One entry per CDR3 protein results from TCRdb running MiXCR on the multiplex PCR reads. None of the V and J calls come from the authors' own analysis; TCRdb made them. The sample carries some 340,000 distinct CDR3 sequences, 23% recorded once. Trimming left V 4 bases short and J 8 bases short, with 14 bases between. CDR1 and CDR2 (germline): MNHNS, SASEGT. The length of the CDR3 is 13 residues. V gene TRBV6-1 combines with J gene TRBJ1-2; the D is unclear. The origin of this receptor is a woman between 35 and 50 years old with Graves disease. The specimen was peripheral blood mononuclear cells (PBMCs), collected when the disease was refractory, from a patient treated with antithyroid drugs. The CDR3 sequence is CASSVSQLPGYTF. Here the CDR3 DNA reads TGTGCCAGCAGTGTGTCTCAACTTCCCGGCTACACCTTC.